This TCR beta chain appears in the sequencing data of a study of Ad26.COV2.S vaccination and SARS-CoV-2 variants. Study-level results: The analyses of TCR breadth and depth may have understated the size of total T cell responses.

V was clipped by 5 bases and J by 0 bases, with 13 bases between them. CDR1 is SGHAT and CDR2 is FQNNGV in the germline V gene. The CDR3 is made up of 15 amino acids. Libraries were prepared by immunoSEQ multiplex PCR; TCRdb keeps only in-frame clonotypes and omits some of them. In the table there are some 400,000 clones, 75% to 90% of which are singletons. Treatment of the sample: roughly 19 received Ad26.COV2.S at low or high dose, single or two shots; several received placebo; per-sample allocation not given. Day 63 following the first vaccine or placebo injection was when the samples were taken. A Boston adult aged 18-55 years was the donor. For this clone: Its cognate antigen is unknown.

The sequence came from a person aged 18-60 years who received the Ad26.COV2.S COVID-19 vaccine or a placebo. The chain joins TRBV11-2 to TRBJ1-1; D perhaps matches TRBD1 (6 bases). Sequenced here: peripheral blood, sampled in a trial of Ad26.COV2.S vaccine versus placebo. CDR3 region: CASSPGALMNTEAFF. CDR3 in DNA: TGTGCCAGCAGCCCGGGGGCACTCATGAACACTGAAGCTTTCTTT.